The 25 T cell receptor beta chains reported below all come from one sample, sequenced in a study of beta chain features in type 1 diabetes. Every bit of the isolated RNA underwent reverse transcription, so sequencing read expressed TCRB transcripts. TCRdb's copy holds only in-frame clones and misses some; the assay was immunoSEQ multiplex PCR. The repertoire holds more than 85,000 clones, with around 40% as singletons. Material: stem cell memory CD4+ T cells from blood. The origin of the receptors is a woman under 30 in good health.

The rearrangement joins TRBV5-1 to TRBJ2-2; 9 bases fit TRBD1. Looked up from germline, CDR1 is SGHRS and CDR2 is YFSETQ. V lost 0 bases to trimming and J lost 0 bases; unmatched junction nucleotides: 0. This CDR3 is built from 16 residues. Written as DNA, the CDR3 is TGCGCCAGCAGCTTGGGGGACAGGGCGAACACCGGGGAGCTGTTTTTT. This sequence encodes CASSLGDRANTGELFF.

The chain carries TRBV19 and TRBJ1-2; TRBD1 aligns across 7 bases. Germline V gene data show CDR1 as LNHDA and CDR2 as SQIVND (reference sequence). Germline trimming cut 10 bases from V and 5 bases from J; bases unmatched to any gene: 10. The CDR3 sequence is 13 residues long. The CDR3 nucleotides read TGTGCCACCTGGCGACAGGGCGGGTATGGCTACACCTTC. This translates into CATWRQGGYGYTF.

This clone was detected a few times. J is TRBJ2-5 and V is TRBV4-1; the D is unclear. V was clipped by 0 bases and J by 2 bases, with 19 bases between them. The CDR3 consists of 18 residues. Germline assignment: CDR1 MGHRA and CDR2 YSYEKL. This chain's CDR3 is CASSQDIVPLRQQETQYF. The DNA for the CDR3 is TGCGCCAGCAGCCAAGATATCGTCCCCCTGAGGCAGCAAGAGACCCAGTACTTC.

Written as DNA, the CDR3 is TGTGCCAGCAGTTTACCTCTTTATGGCTACACCTTC. Residues: CASSLPLYGYTF. The J gene is TRBJ1-2, the V gene TRBV28; D unresolved. The germline V gene encodes CDR1 MDHEN and CDR2 SYDVKM. The V gene lost 2 bases and the J gene lost 5 bases, with 6 bases spanning the gap. There are 12 residues in the CDR3.

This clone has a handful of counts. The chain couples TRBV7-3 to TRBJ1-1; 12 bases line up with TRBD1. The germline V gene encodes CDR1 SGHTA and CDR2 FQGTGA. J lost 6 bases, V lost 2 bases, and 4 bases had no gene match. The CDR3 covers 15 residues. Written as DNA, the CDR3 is TGTGCCAGCAGCTTAGGTGGGACAGGGGGCTCTGAAGCTTTCTTT. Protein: CASSLGGTGGSEAFF.

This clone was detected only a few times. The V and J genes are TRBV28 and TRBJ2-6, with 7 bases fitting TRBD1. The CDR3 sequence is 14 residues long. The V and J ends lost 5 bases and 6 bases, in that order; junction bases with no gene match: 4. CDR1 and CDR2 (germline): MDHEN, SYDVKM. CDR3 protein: CASSETGLANVLTF. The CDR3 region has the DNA TGTGCCAGCAGTGAGACAGGGTTGGCCAACGTCCTGACTTTC.

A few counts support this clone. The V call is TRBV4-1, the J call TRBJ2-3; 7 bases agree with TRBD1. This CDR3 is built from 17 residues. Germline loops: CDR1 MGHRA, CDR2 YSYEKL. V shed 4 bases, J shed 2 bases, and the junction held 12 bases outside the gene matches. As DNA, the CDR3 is TGCGCCAGCAGCCCCCGACAGGGCAGCACATCCACAGATACGCAGTATTTT. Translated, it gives CASSPRQGSTSTDTQYF.

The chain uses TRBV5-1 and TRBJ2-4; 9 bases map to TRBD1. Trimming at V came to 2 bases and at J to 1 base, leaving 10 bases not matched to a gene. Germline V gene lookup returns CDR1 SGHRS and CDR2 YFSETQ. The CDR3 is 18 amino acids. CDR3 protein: CASSFDRDRVHAKNIQYF. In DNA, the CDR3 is TGCGCCAGCAGCTTTGACCGGGACAGGGTTCATGCCAAAAACATTCAGTACTTC.

CDR3 loop: CASRPQGSGANVLTF. The CDR3 DNA reads as TGTGCCAGCAGACCGCAGGGATCTGGGGCCAACGTCCTGACTTTC. The V and J genes are TRBV6-5 and TRBJ2-6, with D possibly TRBD1 on 5 matching bases. Germline assignment: CDR1 MNHEY and CDR2 SVGAGI. Deletions cut 6 bases from V and 1 base from J, with 10 bases between. The CDR3 length is 15 residues.

CDR3 loop: CASSEPVEDSEAFF. The CDR3, as DNA: TGTGCCAGCAGTGAACCGGTAGAGGACAGCGAAGCTTTCTTT. The rearrangement links TRBV2 to TRBJ1-1, with a tentative D call TRBD1 (6 bases). V shed 2 bases and J shed 8 bases, with 15 bases lying between them. CDR3 length: 14 residues. Germline-derived CDR1 and CDR2 are SNHLY and FYNNEI.

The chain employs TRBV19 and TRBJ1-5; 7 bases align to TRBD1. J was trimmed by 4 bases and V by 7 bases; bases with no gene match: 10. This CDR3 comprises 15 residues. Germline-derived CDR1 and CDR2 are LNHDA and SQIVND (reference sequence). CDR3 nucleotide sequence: TGTGCCAGTATCTTGGAGGGCAGGGGGAATCAGCCCCAGCATTTT. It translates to CASILEGRGNQPQHF.

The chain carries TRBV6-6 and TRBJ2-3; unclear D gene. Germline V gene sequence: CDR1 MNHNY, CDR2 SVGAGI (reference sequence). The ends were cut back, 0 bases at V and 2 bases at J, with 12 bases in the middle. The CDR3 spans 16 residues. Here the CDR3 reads CASSYSAGQYTDTQYF. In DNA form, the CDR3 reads TGTGCCAGCAGTTACTCGGCAGGCCAATACACAGATACGCAGTATTTT.

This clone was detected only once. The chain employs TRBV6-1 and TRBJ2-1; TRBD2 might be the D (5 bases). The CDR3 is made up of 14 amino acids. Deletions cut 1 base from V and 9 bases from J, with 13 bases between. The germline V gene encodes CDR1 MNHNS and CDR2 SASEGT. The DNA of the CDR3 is TGTGCCAGCAGTGAAGTCACTAGGAACGGTGAGCAGTTCTTC. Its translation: CASSEVTRNGEQFF.

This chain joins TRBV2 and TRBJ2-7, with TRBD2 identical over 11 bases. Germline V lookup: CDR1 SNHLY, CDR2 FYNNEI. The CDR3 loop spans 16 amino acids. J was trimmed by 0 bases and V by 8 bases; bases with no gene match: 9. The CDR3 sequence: CASRGIGTSGSYEQYF. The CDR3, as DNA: TGTGCCAGCCGGGGAATCGGGACTAGCGGCTCCTACGAGCAGTACTTC. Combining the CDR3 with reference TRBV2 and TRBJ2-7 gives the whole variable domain EPEVTQTPSHQVTQMGQEVILRCVPISNHLYFYWYRQILGQKVEFLVSFYNNEISEKSEIFDDQFSVERPDGSNFTLKIRSTKLEDSAMYFCASRGIGTSGSYEQYFGPGTRLTVT.

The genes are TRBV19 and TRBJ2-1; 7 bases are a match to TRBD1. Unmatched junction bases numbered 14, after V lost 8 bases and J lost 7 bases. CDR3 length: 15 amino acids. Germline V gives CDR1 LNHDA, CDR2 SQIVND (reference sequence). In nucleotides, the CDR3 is TGTGCCAGTCAGGGGGACAAGGAAATGATAAATGAGCAGTTCTTC. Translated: CASQGDKEMINEQFF.

This CDR3 is CASSESPGQGRRGGTQYF. CDR3 DNA sequence: TGCGCCAGCAGTGAGTCGCCGGGACAGGGGCGGAGAGGTGGGACCCAGTACTTC. The V gene is TRBV10-1, the J gene TRBJ2-5; 10 nucleotides agree with TRBD1. J gave up 7 bases and V 0 bases, and 14 bases lay outside the gene matches. The CDR3 contains 18 residues. Germline CDR1 and CDR2: WNHNN and SYGVQD (reference sequence).

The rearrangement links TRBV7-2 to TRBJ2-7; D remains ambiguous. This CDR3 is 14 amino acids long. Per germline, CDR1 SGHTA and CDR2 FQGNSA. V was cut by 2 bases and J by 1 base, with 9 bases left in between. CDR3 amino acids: CASSLTVRSYEQYF. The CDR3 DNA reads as TGTGCCAGCAGCTTAACTGTACGGTCCTACGAGCAGTACTTC. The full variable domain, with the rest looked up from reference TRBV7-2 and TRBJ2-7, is GAGVSQSPSNKVTEKGKDVELRCDPISGHTALYWYRQSLGQGLEFLIYFQGNSAPDKSGLPSDRFSAERTGGSVSTLTIQRTQQEDSAVYLCASSLTVRSYEQYFGPGTRLTVT.

CDR3 residues: CASSPGQGAGNQPQHF. The CDR3 DNA follows: TGCGCCAGCAGCCCTGGCCAGGGGGCGGGAAATCAGCCCCAGCATTTT. The chain couples TRBV4-1 to TRBJ1-5; 8 bases line up with TRBD1. Germline CDR1 and CDR2: MGHRA and YSYEKL. The length of the CDR3 is 16 residues. Germline trimming cut 4 bases from V and 4 bases from J; bases unmatched to any gene: 9.

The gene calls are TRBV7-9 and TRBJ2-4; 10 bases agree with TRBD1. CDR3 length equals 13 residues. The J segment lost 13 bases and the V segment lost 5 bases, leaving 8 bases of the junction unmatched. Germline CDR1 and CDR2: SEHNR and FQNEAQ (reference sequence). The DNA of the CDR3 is TGTGCCAGCAGCCCGGGACAGGGGAGACCCCAGTACTTC. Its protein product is CASSPGQGRPQYF.

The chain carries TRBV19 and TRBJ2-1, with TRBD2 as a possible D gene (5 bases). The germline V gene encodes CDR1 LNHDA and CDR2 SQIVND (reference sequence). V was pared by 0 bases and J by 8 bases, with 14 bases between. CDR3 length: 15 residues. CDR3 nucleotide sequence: TGTGCCAGTAGTATAGAGGCGACCTGGCGGGATGAGCAGTTCTTC. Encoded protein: CASSIEATWRDEQFF.

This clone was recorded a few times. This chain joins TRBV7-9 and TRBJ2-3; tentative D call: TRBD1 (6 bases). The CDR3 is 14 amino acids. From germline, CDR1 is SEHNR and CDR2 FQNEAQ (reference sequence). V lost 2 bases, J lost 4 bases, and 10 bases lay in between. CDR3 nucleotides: TGTGCCAGCAGCTTAAACAGGGATTCAGATACGCAGTATTTT. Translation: CASSLNRDSDTQYF. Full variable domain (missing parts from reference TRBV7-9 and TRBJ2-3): DTGVSQNPRHKITKRGQNVTFRCDPISEHNRLYWYRQTLGQGPEFLTYFQNEAQLEKSRLLSDRFSAERPKGSFSTLEIQRTEQGDSAMYLCASSLNRDSDTQYFGPGTRLTVL.

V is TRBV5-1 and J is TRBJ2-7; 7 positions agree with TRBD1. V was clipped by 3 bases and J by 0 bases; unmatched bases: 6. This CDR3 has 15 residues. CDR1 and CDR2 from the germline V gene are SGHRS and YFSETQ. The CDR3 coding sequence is TGCGCCAGCAGCTGGGGGACAGCAAACTCCTACGAGCAGTACTTC. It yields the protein CASSWGTANSYEQYF.

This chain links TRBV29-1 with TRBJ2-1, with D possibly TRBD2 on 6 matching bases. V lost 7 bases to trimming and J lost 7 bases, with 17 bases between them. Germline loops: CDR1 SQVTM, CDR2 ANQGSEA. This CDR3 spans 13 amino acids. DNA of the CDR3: TGCAGCGGGGGGGAAGGGACTTGGAATGAGCAGTTCTTC. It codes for CSGGEGTWNEQFF.

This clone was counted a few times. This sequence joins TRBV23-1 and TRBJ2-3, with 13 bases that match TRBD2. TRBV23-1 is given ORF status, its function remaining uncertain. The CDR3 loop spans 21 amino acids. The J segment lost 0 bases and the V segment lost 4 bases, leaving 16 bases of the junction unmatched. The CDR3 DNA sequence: TGCGCCAGCAGTCTGTCTCGGGGACTAGCGGGAAACCGTACTAGCACAGATACGCAGTATTTT. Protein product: CASSLSRGLAGNRTSTDTQYF.

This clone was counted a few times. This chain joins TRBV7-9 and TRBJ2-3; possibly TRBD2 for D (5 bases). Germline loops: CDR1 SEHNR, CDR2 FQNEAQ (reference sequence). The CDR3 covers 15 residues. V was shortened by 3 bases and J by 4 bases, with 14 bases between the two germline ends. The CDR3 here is CASSLTPGRADTQYF. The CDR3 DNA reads TGTGCCAGCAGCTTGACTCCGGGAAGAGCAGATACGCAGTATTTT.